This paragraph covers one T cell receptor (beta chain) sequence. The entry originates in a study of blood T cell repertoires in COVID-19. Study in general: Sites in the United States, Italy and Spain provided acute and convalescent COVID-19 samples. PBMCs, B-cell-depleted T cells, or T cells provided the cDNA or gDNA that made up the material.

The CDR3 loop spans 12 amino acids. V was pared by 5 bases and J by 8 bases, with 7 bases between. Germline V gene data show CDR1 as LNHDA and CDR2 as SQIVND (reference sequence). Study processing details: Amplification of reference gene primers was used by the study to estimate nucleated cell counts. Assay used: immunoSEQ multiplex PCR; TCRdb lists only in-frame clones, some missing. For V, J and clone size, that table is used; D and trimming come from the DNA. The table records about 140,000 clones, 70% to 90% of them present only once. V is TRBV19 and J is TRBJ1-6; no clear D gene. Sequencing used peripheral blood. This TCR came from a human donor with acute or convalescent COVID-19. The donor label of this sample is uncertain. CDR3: CASSGGDSPLHF. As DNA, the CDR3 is TGTGCCAGTAGTGGAGGCGATTCACCCCTCCACTTT.